These 23 T cell receptor beta chains came from one sample sequenced in a study of a mutant IDH1 vaccine in newly diagnosed glioma. Regarding time point: week 5, during vaccination. In every dose of vaccine, 300 ug of mutant IDH1 20-mer peptide was given alongside topical imiquimod. These TCRs are of unknown antigen specificity. The protocol was immunoSEQ multiplex PCR, while the TCRdb copy is restricted to in-frame clones and leaves out a portion. This table has about 36,000 clones, roughly 79% appearing once. The source material was PBMCs, sampled from a glioma patient whose treatment included an IDH1 peptide vaccine. The receptors shown here come from a man in his fifties or sixties with glioma.

The chain combines TRBV5-1 with TRBJ2-3, with D possibly matching TRBD2 (6 bases). The germline V gene encodes CDR1 SGHRS and CDR2 YFSETQ. V lost 1 base and J 3 bases, leaving 12 bases between the germline ends. The CDR3 length is 15 residues. The CDR3 bases are TGCGCCAGCAGCTTGCTAGCGCGAACTACAGATACGCAGTATTTT. It encodes CASSLLARTTDTQYF.

J is TRBJ1-5 and V is TRBV10-3; 10 positions match TRBD1. V shed 8 bases, J shed 7 bases, and the junction held 8 bases outside the gene matches. CDR1 and CDR2 from the germline V gene are ENHRY and SYGVKD. The CDR3 is 14 residues long. CDR3 sequence reads: CAICRDRGGQPQHF. Written as DNA, the CDR3 is TGTGCCATCTGCCGGGACAGGGGAGGACAGCCCCAGCATTTT.

The chain has TRBV2 and TRBJ2-4, with unresolved D. Germline lookup yields CDR1 SNHLY and CDR2 FYNNEI. V was trimmed by 4 bases and J by 0 bases, leaving 4 bases between them. This CDR3 has 13 amino acids. CDR3 DNA: TGTGCCAGCAGTGGGTTAGCCAAAAACATTCAGTACTTC. It codes for CASSGLAKNIQYF.

V gene TRBV2 combines with J gene TRBJ1-1; D remains unclear. Trimming left V 6 bases short and J 4 bases short, with 9 bases between. Germline V CDR1 and CDR2: SNHLY, FYNNEI. The CDR3 contains 12 residues. This chain's CDR3 is CASSLVGTEAFF. In DNA form, the CDR3 reads TGTGCCAGCAGCCTAGTGGGCACTGAAGCTTTCTTT. The whole variable domain, remainder taken from reference TRBV2 and TRBJ1-1, is EPEVTQTPSHQVTQMGQEVILRCVPISNHLYFYWYRQILGQKVEFLVSFYNNEISEKSEIFDDQFSVERPDGSNFTLKIRSTKLEDSAMYFCASSLVGTEAFFGQGTRLTVV.

The table lists this clone with a few counts. The V gene is TRBV30, the J gene TRBJ1-1, with TRBD1 matching 11 bases. The CDR3 has 13 residues. Germline V gene data show CDR1 as GTSNPN and CDR2 as SVGIG (reference sequence). V was pared by 5 bases and J by 6 bases, with 5 bases of the junction left unmatched. CDR3 nucleotide sequence: TGTGCCTGGGTCATGGGACAGGGGGCTGAAGCTTTCTTT. Amino acid sequence: CAWVMGQGAEAFF.

This rearrangement joins TRBV7-2 to TRBJ2-5; unclear D gene. The CDR3 is 13 amino acids. Trimming cost V 6 bases and J 5 bases, with 13 bases left between them. The germline V gene encodes CDR1 SGHTA and CDR2 FQGNSA. The CDR3 sequence: CASRSQSRETQYF. The DNA for the CDR3 is TGTGCCAGCAGGAGCCAGTCTCGGGAGACCCAGTACTTC.

The chain carries TRBV29-1 and TRBJ1-1; maybe TRBD1 (5 bases). The germline CDR1 and CDR2 sequences are SQVTM and ANQGSEA. The CDR3 has 13 amino acids. V lost 3 bases and J lost 1, with 9 bases in between. CDR3 DNA sequence: TGCAGCGTTGAGTCAGGGAGGAACACTGAAGCTTTCTTT. Encoded protein: CSVESGRNTEAFF.

The chain couples TRBV27 to TRBJ2-7; 10 bases fit TRBD2. CDR3 length equals 16 residues. The trim removed 2 bases at V and 3 bases at J, leaving 7 bases unmatched. Looked up from germline, CDR1 is MNHEY and CDR2 is SMNVEV (reference sequence). CDR3 nucleotide sequence: TGTGCCAGCAGTTTACTCAGCGGGGGGGCGTTCTACGAGCAGTACTTC. It specifies CASSLLSGGAFYEQYF.

This chain links TRBV10-1 with TRBJ2-2, with 8 positions matching TRBD2. The CDR3 length is 17 residues. The ends lost 6 bases at V and 2 bases at J; junction bases unmatched: 11. Germline V lookup: CDR1 WNHNN, CDR2 SYGVQD (reference sequence). The CDR3: CASSSRGGPCNTGELFF. CDR3 in DNA: TGCGCCAGCAGCTCCCGGGGGGGACCTTGTAACACCGGGGAGCTGTTTTTT.

V is TRBV6-5 and J is TRBJ2-7, with D perhaps being TRBD1 or TRBD2 (5 bases each). This CDR3 is built from 14 residues. Germline V gives CDR1 MNHEY, CDR2 SVGAGI. V shed 5 bases and J shed 6 bases, with 17 bases lying between them. Here the CDR3 DNA reads TGTGCCAGCAGTACGGGACGAACAGCAGGCGAGCAGTACTTC. Translating gives CASSTGRTAGEQYF.

The chain is built from TRBV28 and TRBJ2-5, with 9 bases that match TRBD2. The CDR3 totals 18 residues. Germline V gene lookup returns CDR1 MDHEN and CDR2 SYDVKM. V lost 6 bases to trimming and J lost 5 bases; unmatched junction nucleotides: 19. The DNA for the CDR3 is TGTGCCAGCAGGGCCACCCTCATCGGGCGGGGGGGCGGGGAGACCCAGTACTTC. Its translation is CASRATLIGRGGGETQYF.

The chain carries TRBV2 and TRBJ1-3; D unclear. CDR1 is SNHLY, CDR2 FYNNEI, per germline. The ends were cut back, 7 bases at V and 4 bases at J, with 5 bases in the middle. CDR3 length: 11 amino acids. The DNA of the CDR3 is TGTGCCAGCACGGAGGGAAACACCATATATTTT. This gives the protein CASTEGNTIYF.

The count of this clone is one. The chain is built from TRBV7-2 and TRBJ2-3, with TRBD2 matching over 9 bases. Germline assignment: CDR1 SGHTA and CDR2 FQGNSA. The CDR3 is 16 amino acids. After removal of 2 bases from V and 1 base from J, the junction contained 4 bases not matched to a gene. Here the CDR3 reads CASSLPSGMRTDTQYF. The CDR3 region has the DNA TGTGCCAGCAGCTTACCTAGCGGGATGCGCACAGATACGCAGTATTTT.

Points on this clone: This sample includes further DNA sequences coding for the same CDR3. The chain employs TRBV29-1 and TRBJ1-1; D not certain. The V gene's germline CDR1 is SQVTM and CDR2 ANQGSEA. The CDR3 is 13 amino acids. The ends were cut back, 5 bases at V and 1 base at J, with 11 bases in the middle. The CDR3 region has the DNA TGCAGCGTTTGGACTCCCCAGAACACTGAAGCTTTCTTT. Amino acid sequence: CSVWTPQNTEAFF.

The V call is TRBV5-1, the J call TRBJ1-5; D not resolved. CDR3 length: 13 residues. The V and J ends lost 0 bases and 4 bases respectively, with 5 bases between them. CDR1 and CDR2 (germline): SGHRS, YFSETQ. The CDR3 DNA reads TGCGCCAGCAGCTTGGGTCAGAATCAGCCCCAGCATTTT. It is translated as CASSLGQNQPQHF. Based on the CDR3 plus reference TRBV5-1 and TRBJ1-5, the full variable domain is KAGVTQTPRYLIKTRGQQVTLSCSPISGHRSVSWYQQTPGQGLQFLFEYFSETQRNKGNFPGRFSGRQFSNSRSEMNVSTLELGDSALYLCASSLGQNQPQHFGDGTRLSIL.

For this clone: Because it lacks the conserved phenylalanine or tryptophan at the end, this CDR3 is likely a read error. The genes are TRBV6-6 and TRBJ1-6; maybe TRBD1 (5 bases). The CDR3 consists of 15 residues. Germline V CDR1 and CDR2: MNHNY, SVGAGI (reference sequence). V lost 0 bases to trimming and J lost 7 bases, with 10 bases between them. This CDR3 reads CASSYSGGFNSPLHL. CDR3 in DNA: TGTGCCAGCAGTTACTCCGGGGGGTTCAATTCACCCCTCCACCTT.

DNA for the CDR3: TGTGCCAGTAGTGGACCAGGAGGGACCTACGAGCAGTACTTC. This encodes CASSGPGGTYEQYF. The chain joins TRBV19 to TRBJ2-7; TRBD2 is a possible D gene (6 bases). V was trimmed by 5 bases and J by 2 bases, leaving 13 bases between them. The CDR3 has 14 residues. Per the germline V gene, CDR1 is LNHDA and CDR2 is SQIVND (reference sequence).

The chain combines TRBV6-5 with TRBJ2-5, with 8 bases matching TRBD2. The germline V gene has CDR1 MNHEY and CDR2 SVGAGI. This CDR3 spans 15 amino acids. V was pared by 4 bases and J by 4 bases, with 8 bases of the junction left unmatched. The CDR3 spells CASSSPRGGTETQYF. The CDR3 bases are TGTGCCAGCAGTTCTCCCCGGGGGGGGACAGAGACCCAGTACTTC.

This chain links TRBV6-5 with TRBJ2-7; D is ambiguous. V was trimmed by 8 bases and J by 0 bases, leaving 11 bases between them. CDR1 and CDR2 from the germline V gene are MNHEY and SVGAGI. The CDR3 is 13 amino acids. CDR3 amino acids: CASGLTSSYEQYF. CDR3 nucleotides: TGTGCCAGCGGTCTAACGAGCTCCTACGAGCAGTACTTC.

The genes are TRBV7-9 and TRBJ2-1, with D unresolved. Per the germline V gene, CDR1 is SEHNR and CDR2 is FQNEAQ (reference sequence). CDR3 length: 17 residues. The V end was cut by 0 bases, the J end by 7 bases, with 19 bases between. The CDR3 is CASSLAAWSVRINEQFF. The CDR3 nucleotides read TGTGCCAGCAGCTTAGCGGCTTGGAGCGTGAGGATAAATGAGCAGTTCTTC.

This sequence joins TRBV11-3 and TRBJ2-7, with D perhaps given as TRBD1 or TRBD2 (5 bases each). CDR3 length: 14 residues. Looked up from germline, CDR1 is SGHNT and CDR2 is YENEEA. Trimming took off 6 bases at V and 0 bases at J, with 12 bases between the two ends. The CDR3 DNA reads as TGTGCCAGCAGTTCTCGAGGGACCTCCTACGAGCAGTACTTC. Translating it yields CASSSRGTSYEQYF.

The genes are TRBV2 and TRBJ2-2, with unresolved D. V was cut by 1 base and J by 4 bases, with 7 bases left in between. Germline lookup yields CDR1 SNHLY and CDR2 FYNNEI. The CDR3 has 14 amino acids. The CDR3 here is CASSEVWGTGELFF. CDR3 DNA: TGTGCCAGCAGTGAAGTGTGGGGCACCGGGGAGCTGTTTTTT.

This chain uses TRBV19 with TRBJ1-2; D ambiguous. The germline gives CDR1 LNHDA, CDR2 SQIVND (reference sequence). The CDR3 loop spans 14 amino acids. V lost 5 bases and J 2 bases, leaving 12 bases between the germline ends. CDR3 DNA sequence: TGTGCCAGTAGTCTTCAGACTGGCAACTATGGCTACACCTTC. It yields the protein CASSLQTGNYGYTF.